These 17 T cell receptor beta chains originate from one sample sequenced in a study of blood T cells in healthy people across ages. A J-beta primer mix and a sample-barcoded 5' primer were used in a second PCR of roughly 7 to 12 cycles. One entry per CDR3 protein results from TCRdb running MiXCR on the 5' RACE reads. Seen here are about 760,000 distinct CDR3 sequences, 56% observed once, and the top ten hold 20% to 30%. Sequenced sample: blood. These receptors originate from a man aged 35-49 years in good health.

The CDR3, as DNA: TGTGCCACCAGTGAGCGTACTAGCGGGAGTGGCAATGAGCAGTTCTTC. Translated, it gives CATSERTSGSGNEQFF. This chain joins TRBV24-1 and TRBJ2-1, with 11 bases matching TRBD2. J lost 6 bases, V lost 4 bases, and 7 bases had no gene match. This CDR3 has 16 residues. Germline V lookup: CDR1 KGHDR, CDR2 SFDVKD.

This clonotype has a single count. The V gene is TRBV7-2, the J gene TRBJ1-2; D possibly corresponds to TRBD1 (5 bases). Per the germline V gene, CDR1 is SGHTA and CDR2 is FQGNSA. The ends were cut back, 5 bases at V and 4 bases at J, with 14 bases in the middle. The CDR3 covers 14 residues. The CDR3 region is CASSVGVGTYGYTF. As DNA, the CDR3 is TGTGCCAGCAGCGTAGGGGTGGGAACCTATGGCTACACCTTC.

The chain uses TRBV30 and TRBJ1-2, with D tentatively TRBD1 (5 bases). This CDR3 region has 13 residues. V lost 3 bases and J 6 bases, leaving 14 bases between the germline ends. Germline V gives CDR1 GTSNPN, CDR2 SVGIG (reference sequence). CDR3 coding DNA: TGTGCCTGGAGCGGGGGGGACCGGGATGGCTACACCTTC. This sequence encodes CAWSGGDRDGYTF.

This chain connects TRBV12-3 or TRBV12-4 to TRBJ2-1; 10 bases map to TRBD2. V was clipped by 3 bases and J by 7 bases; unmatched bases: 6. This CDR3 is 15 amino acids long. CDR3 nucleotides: TGTGCCAGCAGTTTGGTCCTAGCGGGAGTTAATGAGCAGTTCTTC. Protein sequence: CASSLVLAGVNEQFF.

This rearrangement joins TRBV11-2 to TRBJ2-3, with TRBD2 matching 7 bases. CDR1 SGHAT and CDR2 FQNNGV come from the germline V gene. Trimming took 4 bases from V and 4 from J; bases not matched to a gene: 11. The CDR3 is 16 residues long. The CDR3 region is CASSSGPSGKADTQYF. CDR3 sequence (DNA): TGTGCCAGCAGCTCCGGGCCTAGCGGCAAGGCAGATACGCAGTATTTT.

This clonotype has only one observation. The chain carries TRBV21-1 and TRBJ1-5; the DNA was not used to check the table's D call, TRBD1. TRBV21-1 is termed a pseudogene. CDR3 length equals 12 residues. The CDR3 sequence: CASYRNNQPQHF. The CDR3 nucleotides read TGTGCCAGCTACAGGAACAATCAGCCCCAGCATTTT.

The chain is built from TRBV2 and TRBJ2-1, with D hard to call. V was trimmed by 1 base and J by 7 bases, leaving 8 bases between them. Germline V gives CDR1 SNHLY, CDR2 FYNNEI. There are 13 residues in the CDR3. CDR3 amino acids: CASSEGLVNEQFF. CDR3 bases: TGTGCCAGCAGTGAAGGTTTGGTGAATGAGCAGTTCTTC.

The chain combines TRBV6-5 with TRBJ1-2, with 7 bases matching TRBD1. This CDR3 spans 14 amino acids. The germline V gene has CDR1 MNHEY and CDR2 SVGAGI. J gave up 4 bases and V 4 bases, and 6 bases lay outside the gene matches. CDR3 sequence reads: CASSSQRQGYGYTF. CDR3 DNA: TGTGCCAGCAGTTCGCAGAGACAGGGCTATGGCTACACCTTC.

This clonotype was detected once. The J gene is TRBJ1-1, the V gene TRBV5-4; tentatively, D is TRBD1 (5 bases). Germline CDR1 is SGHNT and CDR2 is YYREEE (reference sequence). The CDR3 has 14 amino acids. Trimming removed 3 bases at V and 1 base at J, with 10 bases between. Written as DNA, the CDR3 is TGTGCCAGCAGCTATGGGGGTAGGAACACTGAAGCTTTCTTT. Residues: CASSYGGRNTEAFF.

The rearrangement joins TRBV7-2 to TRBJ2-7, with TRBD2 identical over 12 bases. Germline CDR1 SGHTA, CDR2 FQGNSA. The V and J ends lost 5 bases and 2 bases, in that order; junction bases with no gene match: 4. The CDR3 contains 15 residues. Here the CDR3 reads CASSQRLAGAYEQYF. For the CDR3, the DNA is TGTGCCAGCAGCCAAAGACTAGCGGGAGCCTACGAGCAGTACTTC. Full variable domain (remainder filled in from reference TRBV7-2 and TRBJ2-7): GAGVSQSPSNKVTEKGKDVELRCDPISGHTALYWYRQSLGQGLEFLIYFQGNSAPDKSGLPSDRFSAERTGGSVSTLTIQRTQQEDSAVYLCASSQRLAGAYEQYFGPGTRLTVT.

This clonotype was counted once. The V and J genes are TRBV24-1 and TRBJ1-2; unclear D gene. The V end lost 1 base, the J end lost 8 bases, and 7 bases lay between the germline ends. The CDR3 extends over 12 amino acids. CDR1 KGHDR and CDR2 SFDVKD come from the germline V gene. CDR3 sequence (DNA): TGTGCCACCAGTGATTTTCAGCAGGGCTACACCTTC. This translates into CATSDFQQGYTF.

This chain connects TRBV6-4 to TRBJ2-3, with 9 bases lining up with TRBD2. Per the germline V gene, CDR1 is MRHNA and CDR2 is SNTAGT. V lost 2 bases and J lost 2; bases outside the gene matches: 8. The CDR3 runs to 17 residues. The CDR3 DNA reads TGTGCCAGCAGTGACGCCCCAGCGGGGGGTTCCACAGATACGCAGTATTTT. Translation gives CASSDAPAGGSTDTQYF.

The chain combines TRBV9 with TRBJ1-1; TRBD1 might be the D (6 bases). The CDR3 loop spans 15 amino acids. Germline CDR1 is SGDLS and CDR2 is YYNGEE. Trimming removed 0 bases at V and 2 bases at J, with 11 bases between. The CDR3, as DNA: TGTGCCAGCAGCGTAGGGCACAGGGTCAACACTGAAGCTTTCTTT. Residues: CASSVGHRVNTEAFF.

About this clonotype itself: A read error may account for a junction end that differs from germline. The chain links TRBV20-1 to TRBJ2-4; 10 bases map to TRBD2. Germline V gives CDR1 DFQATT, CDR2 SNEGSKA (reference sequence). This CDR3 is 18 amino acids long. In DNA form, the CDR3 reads TGCGGTGCCAGTGGTCTAGCGGGAGCTGGGCGAGCCAAAAACATTCAGTACTTC. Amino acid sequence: CGASGLAGAGRAKNIQYF.

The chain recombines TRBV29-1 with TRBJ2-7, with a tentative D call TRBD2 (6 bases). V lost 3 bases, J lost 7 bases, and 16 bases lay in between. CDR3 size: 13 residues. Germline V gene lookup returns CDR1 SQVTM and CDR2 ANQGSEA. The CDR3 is CSVDRLVGGEQYF. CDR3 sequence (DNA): TGCAGCGTTGACCGGCTAGTGGGAGGAGAGCAGTACTTC.

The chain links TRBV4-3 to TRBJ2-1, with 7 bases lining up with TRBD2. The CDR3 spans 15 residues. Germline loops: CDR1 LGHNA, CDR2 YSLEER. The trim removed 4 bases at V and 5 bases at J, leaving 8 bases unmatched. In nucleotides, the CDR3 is TGCGCCAGCAGCCCTGGCGGGAGCCTCAACAATGAGCAGTTCTTC. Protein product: CASSPGGSLNNEQFF.

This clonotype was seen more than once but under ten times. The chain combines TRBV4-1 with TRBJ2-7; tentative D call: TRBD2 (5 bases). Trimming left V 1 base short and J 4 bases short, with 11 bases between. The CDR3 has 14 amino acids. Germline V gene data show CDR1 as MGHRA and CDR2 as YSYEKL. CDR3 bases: TGCGCCAGCAGCCAAGGACATCGGGAATACGAGCAGTACTTC. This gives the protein CASSQGHREYEQYF.